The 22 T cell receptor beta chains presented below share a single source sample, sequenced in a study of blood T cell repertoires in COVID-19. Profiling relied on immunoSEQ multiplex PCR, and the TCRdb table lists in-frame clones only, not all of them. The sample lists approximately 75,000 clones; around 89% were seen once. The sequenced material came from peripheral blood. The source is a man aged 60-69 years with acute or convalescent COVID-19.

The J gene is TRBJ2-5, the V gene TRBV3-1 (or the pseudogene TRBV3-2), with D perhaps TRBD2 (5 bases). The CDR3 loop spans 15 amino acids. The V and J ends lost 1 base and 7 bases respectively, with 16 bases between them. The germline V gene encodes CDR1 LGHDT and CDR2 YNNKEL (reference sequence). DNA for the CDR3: TGTGCCAGCAGCCAAGGGGTGACGATGGGAGCGACCCAGTACTTC. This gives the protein CASSQGVTMGATQYF.

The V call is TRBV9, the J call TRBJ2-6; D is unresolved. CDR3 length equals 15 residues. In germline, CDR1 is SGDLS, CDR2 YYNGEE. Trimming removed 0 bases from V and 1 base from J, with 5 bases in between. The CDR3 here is CASSVGLSGANVLTF. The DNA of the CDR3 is TGTGCCAGCAGCGTAGGGCTTTCTGGGGCCAACGTCCTGACTTTC.

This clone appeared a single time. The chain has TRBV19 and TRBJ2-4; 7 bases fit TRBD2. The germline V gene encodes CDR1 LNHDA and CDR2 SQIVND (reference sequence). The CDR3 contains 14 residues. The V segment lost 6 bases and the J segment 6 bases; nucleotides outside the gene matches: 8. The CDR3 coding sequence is TGTGCCAGTAGAAAAGCGGGGCCGGGAAACATTCAGTACTTC. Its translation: CASRKAGPGNIQYF. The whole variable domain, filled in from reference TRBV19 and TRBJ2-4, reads DGGITQSPKYLFRKEGQNVTLSCEQNLNHDAMYWYRQDPGQGLRLIYYSQIVNDFQKGDIAEGYSVSREKKESFPLTVTSAQKNPTAFYLCASRKAGPGNIQYFGAGTRLSVL.

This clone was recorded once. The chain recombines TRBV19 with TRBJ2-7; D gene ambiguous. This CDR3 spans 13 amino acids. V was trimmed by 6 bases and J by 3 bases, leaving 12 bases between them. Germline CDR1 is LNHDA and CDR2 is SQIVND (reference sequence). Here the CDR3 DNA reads TGTGCCAGTAGCACCCCCCCCGGCTACGAGCAGTACTTC. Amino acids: CASSTPPGYEQYF.

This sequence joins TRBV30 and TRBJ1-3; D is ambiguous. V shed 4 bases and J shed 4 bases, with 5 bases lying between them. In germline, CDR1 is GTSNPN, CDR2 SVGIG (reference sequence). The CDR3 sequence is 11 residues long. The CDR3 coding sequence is TGTGCCTGGATATCGGGAAACACCATATATTTT. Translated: CAWISGNTIYF.

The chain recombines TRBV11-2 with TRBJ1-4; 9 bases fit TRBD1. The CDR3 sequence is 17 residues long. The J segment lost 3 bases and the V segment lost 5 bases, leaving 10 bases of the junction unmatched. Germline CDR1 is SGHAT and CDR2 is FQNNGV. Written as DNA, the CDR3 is TGTGCCAGCAGCGGTACAGGGGGCGCTTCTGCTAATGAAAAACTGTTTTTT. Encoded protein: CASSGTGGASANEKLFF. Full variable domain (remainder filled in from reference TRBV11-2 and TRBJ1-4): EAGVAQSPRYKIIEKRQSVAFWCNPISGHATLYWYQQILGQGPKLLIQFQNNGVVDDSQLPKDRFSAERLKGVDSTLKIQPAKLEDSAVYLCASSGTGGASANEKLFFGSGTQLSVL.

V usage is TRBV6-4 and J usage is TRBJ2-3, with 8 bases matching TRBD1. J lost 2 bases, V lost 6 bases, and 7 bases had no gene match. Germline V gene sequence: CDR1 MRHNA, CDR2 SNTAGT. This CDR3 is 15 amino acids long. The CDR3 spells CASRETDRATDTQYF. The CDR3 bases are TGTGCCAGCAGAGAGACGGACAGGGCCACAGATACGCAGTATTTT.

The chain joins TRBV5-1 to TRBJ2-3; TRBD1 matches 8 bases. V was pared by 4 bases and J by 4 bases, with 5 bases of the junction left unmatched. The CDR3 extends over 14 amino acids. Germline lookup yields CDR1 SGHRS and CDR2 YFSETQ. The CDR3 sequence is CASSPDRGPDTQYF. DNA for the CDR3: TGCGCCAGCAGCCCCGACAGGGGCCCAGATACGCAGTATTTT.

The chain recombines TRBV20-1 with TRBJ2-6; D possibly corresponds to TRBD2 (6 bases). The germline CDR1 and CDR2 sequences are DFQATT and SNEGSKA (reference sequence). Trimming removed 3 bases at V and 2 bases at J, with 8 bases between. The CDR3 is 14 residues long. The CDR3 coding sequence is TGCAGTGCTAGTCGCGGGGCTGGGGCCAACGTCCTGACTTTC. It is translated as CSASRGAGANVLTF.

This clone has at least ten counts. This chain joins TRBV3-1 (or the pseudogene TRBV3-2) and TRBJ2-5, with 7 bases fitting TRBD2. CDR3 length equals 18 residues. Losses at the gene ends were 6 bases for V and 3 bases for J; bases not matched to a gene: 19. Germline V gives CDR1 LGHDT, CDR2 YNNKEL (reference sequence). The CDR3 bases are TGTGCCAGCAGTCGCCCTACCCTGGGAGGGTTGTGGGAAGAGACCCAGTACTTC. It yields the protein CASSRPTLGGLWEETQYF.

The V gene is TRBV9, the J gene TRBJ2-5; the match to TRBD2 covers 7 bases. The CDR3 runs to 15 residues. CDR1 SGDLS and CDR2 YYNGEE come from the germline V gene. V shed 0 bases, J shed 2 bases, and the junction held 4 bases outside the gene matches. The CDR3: CASSVGPAGQETQYF. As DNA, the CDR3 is TGTGCCAGCAGCGTAGGGCCAGCGGGACAAGAGACCCAGTACTTC.

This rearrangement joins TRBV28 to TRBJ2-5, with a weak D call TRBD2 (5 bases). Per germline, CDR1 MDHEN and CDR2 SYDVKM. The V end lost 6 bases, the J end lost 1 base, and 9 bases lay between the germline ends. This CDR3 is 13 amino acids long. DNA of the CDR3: TGTGCCAGCAGGGCAGGACTCCAAGAGACCCAGTACTTC. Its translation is CASRAGLQETQYF. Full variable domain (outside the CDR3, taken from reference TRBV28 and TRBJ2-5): DVKVTQSSRYLVKRTGEKVFLECVQDMDHENMFWYRQDPGLGLRLIYFSYDVKMKEKGDIPEGYSVSREKKERFSLILESASTNQTSMYLCASRAGLQETQYFGPGTRLLVL.

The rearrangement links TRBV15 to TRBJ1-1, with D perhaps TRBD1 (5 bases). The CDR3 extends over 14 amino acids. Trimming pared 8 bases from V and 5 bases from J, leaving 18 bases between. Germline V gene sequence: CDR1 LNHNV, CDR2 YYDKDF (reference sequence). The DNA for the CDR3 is TGTGCCACCCAGAGGATTCAGGGAAATACTGAAGCTTTCTTT. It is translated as CATQRIQGNTEAFF.

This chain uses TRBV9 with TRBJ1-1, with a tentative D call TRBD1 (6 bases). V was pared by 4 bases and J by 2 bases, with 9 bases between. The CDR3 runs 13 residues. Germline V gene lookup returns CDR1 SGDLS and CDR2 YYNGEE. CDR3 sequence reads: CASSRQDNTEAFF. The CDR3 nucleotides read TGTGCCAGCAGCCGACAGGATAACACTGAAGCTTTCTTT. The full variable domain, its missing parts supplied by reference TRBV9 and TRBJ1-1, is DSGVTQTPKHLITATGQRVTLRCSPRSGDLSVYWYQQSLDQGLQFLIQYYNGEERAKGNILERFSAQQFPDLHSELNLSSLELGDSALYFCASSRQDNTEAFFGQGTRLTVV.

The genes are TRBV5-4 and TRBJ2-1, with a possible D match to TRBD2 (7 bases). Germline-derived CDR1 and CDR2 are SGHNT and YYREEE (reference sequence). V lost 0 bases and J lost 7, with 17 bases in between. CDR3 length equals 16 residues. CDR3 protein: CASSLGGRGGGNEQFF. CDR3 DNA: TGTGCCAGCAGCTTGGGCGGCAGGGGAGGGGGTAATGAGCAGTTCTTC.

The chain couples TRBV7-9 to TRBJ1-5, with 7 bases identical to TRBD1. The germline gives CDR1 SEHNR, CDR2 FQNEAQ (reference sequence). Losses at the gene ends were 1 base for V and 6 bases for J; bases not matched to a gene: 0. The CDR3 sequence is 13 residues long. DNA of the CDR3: TGTGCCAGCAGCTTAGAGGGGGCTCAGCCCCAGCATTTT. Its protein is CASSLEGAQPQHF.

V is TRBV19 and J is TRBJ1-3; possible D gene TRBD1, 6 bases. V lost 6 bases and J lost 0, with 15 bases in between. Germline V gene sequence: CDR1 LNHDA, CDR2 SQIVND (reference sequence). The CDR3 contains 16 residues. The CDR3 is CASRTRQEFSGNTIYF. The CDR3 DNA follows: TGTGCCAGTAGAACCCGACAGGAATTCTCTGGAAACACCATATATTTT.

The CDR3 sequence is CASIRTGESSYEQYF. In DNA, the CDR3 is TGTGCCAGCATAAGGACAGGTGAAAGCTCCTACGAGCAGTACTTC. The chain is built from TRBV25-1 and TRBJ2-7; TRBD1 matches at 7 bases. V was clipped by 7 bases and J by 0 bases; unmatched bases: 9. Germline assignment: CDR1 MGHDK and CDR2 SYGVNS. This CDR3 contains 15 residues.

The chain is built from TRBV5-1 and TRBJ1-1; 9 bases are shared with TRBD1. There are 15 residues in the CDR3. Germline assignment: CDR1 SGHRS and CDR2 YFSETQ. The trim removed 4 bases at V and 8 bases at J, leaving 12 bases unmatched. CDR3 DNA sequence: TGCGCCAGCAGCGTCGGGACAGGGACCACCCAAGAAGCTTTCTTT. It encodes CASSVGTGTTQEAFF.

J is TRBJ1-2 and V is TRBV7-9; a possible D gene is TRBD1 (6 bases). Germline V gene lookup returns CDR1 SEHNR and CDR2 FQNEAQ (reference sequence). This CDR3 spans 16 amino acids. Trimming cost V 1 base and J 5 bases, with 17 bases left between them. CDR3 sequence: CASSLEGGQDLYGYTF. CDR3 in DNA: TGTGCCAGCAGCTTAGAGGGGGGGCAGGACCTTTATGGCTACACCTTC.

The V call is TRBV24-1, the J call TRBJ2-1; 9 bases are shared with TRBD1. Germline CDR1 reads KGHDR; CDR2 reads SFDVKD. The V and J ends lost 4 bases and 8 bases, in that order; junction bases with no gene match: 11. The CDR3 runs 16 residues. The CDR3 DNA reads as TGTGCCACCAGTGAATACGGGACAGGGACTGGGGATGAGCAGTTCTTC. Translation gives CATSEYGTGTGDEQFF.

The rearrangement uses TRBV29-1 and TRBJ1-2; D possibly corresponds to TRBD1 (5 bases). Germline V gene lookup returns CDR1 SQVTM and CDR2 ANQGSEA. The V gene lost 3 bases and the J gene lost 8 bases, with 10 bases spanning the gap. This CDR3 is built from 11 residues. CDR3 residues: CSVERGGGYTF. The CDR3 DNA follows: TGCAGCGTTGAGAGGGGAGGAGGCTACACCTTC.